The rows below give T cell receptor beta chains drawn from one sample of a study of CD8 T cells in ankylosing spondylitis. TCRdb called the 5' RACE reads again in MiXCR, with one record for every CDR3 protein. The data hold around 100,000 distinct CDR3 sequences, with 9% observed a single time. Input material: blood, either unsorted or a sorted T cell fraction (not recorded which). The receptors were sampled from a male donor with ankylosing spondylitis. CDR3s leave out the opening cysteine and the closing phenylalanine or tryptophan.

v_call: TRBV24-1; j_call: TRBJ2-3; cdr3_length: 15; cdr3_aa: ATSINGEGVNTDTQY
v_call: TRBV7-9; j_call: TRBJ2-5; cdr3_length: 10; cdr3_aa: ASGPGQETQY
v_call: TRBV24-1; j_call: TRBJ1-1; cdr3_length: 12; cdr3_aa: AAAGGGTGTEAF
v_call: TRBV9; j_call: TRBJ2-7; cdr3_length: 12; cdr3_aa: ASSVDGESYEQY
v_call: TRBV29-1; j_call: TRBJ1-2; cdr3_length: 10; cdr3_aa: SVEGRLPGYT
v_call: TRBV11-2; j_call: TRBJ2-7; cdr3_length: 12; cdr3_aa: ASLDRTYSYEQY
v_call: TRBV15; j_call: TRBJ1-6; cdr3_length: 17; cdr3_aa: ATSRRPGRASSYNSPLH
v_call: TRBV6-2/TRBV6-3; j_call: TRBJ2-3; cdr3_length: 12; cdr3_aa: ASSYPRISDTQY
v_call: TRBV4-2; j_call: TRBJ1-2; cdr3_length: 12; cdr3_aa: ASSQGAAFYGYT
v_call: TRBV24-1; j_call: TRBJ2-1; cdr3_length: 18; cdr3_aa: ATSDLPSGSQPGSPWEQF